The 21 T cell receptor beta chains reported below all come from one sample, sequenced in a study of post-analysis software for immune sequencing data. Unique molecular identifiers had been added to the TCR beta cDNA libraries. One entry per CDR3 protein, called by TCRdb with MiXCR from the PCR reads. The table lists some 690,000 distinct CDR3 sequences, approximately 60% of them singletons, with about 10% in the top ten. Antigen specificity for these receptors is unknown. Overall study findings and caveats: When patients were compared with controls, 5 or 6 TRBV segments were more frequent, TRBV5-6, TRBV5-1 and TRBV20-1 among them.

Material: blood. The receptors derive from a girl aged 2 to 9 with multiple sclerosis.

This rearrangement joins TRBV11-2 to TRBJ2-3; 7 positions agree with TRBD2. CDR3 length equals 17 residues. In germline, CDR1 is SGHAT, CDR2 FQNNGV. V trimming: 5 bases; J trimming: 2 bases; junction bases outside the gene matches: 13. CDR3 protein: CASSLLTGTTNTDTQYF. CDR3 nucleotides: TGTGCCAGCAGCCTCCTCACCGGGACTACCAACACAGATACGCAGTATTTT.

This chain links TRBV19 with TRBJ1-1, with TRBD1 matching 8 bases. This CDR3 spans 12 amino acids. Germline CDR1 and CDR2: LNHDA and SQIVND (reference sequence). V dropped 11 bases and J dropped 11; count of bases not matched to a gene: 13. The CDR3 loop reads CASTGGYRWAFF. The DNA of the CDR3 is TGTGCCTCTACAGGGGGGTATAGGTGGGCTTTCTTT.

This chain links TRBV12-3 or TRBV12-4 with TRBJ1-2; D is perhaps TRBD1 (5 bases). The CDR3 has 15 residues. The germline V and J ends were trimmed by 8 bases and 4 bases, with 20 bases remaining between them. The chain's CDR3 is CASGHSGRAAYGYTF. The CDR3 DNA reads TGTGCCAGCGGACACTCGGGCAGGGCGGCCTATGGCTACACCTTC.

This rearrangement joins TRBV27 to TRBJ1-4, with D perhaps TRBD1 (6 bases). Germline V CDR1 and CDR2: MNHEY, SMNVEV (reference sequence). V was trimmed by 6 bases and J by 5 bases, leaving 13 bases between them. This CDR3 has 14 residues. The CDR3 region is CASRGATGNEKLFF. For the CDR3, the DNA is TGTGCCAGCAGGGGTGCGACAGGCAATGAAAAACTGTTTTTT.

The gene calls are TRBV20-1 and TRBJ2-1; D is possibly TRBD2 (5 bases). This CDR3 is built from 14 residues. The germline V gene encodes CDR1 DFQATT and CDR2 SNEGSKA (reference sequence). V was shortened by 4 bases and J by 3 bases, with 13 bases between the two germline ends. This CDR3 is CSAKLESSYNEQFF. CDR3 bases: TGCAGTGCTAAACTAGAGTCAAGCTACAATGAGCAGTTCTTC.

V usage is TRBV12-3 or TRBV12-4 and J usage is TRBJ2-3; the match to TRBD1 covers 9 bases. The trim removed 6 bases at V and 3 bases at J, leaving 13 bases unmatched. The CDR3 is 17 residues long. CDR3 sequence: CASSPVTGGALTDTQYF. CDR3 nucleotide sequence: TGTGCCAGCAGCCCCGTTACAGGGGGCGCGTTGACAGATACGCAGTATTTT.

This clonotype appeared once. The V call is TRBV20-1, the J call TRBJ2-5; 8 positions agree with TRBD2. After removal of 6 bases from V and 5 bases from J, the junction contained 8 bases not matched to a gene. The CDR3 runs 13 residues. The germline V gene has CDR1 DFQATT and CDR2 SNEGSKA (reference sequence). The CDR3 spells CSANSGGGETQYF. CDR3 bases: TGCAGTGCAAACAGCGGGGGAGGCGAGACCCAGTACTTC.

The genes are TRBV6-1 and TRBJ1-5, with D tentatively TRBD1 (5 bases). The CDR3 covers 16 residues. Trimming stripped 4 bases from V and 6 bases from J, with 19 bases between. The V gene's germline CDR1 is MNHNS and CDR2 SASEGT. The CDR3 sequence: CASSGRTLTKGQPQHF. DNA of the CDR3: TGTGCCAGCAGTGGACGGACACTAACGAAAGGTCAGCCCCAGCATTTT.

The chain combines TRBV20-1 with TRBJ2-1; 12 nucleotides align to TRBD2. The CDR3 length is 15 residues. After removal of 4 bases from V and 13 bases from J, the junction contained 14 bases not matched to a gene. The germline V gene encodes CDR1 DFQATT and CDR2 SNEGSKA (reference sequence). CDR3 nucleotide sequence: TGCAGTGCTACAAGACTAGCGGGGGCGGAAGAGAGTCAGTTCTTC. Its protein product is CSATRLAGAEESQFF.

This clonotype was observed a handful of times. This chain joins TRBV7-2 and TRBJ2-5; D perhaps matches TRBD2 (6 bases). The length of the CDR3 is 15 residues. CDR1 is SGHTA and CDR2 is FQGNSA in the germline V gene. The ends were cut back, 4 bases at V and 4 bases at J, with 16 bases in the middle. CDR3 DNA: TGTGCCAGCAGCTCCGAGGCGGGATGGGGAGAGACCCAGTACTTC. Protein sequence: CASSSEAGWGETQYF.

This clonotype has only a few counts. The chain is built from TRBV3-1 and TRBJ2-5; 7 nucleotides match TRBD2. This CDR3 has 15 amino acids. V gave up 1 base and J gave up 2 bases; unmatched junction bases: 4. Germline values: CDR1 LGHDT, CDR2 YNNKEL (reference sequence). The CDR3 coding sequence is TGTGCCAGCAGCCAAGTACTAGCGCAACAAGAGACCCAGTACTTC. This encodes CASSQVLAQQETQYF.

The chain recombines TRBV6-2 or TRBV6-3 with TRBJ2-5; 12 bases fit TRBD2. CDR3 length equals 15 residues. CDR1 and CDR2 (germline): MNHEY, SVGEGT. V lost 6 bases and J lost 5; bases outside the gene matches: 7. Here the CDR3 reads CASRLLAGGQETQYF. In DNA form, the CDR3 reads TGTGCCAGCAGGCTACTAGCGGGGGGCCAGGAGACCCAGTACTTC.

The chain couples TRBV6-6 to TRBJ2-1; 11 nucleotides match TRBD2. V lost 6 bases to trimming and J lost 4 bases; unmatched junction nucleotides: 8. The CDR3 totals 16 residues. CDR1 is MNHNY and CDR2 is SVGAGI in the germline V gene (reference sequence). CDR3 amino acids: CASSNDLAGGYNEQFF. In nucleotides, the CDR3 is TGTGCCAGCAGCAACGACCTAGCGGGAGGTTACAATGAGCAGTTCTTC.

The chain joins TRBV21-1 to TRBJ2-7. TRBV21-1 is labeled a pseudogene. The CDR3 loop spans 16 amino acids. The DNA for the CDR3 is TGTGCCAGCAGCAAAGTTCGCACGGGAGGGCCCTACGAGCAGTACTTC. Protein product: CASSKVRTGGPYEQYF.

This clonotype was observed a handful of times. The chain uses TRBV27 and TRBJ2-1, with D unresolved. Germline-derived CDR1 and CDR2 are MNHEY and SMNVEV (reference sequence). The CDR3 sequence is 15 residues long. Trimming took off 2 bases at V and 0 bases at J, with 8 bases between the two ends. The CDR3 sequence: CASSLAESSYNEQFF. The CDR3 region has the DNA TGTGCCAGCAGTTTAGCGGAGAGCTCCTACAATGAGCAGTTCTTC.

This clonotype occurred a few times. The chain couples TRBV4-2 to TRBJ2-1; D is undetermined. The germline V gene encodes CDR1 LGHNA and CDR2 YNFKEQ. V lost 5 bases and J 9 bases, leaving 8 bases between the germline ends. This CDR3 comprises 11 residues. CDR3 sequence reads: CASSKNSEQFF. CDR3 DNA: TGTGCCAGCAGCAAGAACTCTGAGCAGTTCTTC.

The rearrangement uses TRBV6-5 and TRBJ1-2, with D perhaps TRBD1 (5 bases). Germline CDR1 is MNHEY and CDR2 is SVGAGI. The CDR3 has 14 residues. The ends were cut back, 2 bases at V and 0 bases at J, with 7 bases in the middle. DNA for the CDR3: TGTGCCAGCAGTTACGACAGCACTAACTATGGCTACACCTTC. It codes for CASSYDSTNYGYTF.

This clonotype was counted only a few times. CDR3 in DNA: TGTGCCAGCAGCTTGAGACTAGCGGCGTTGCGAAAAGAGACCCAGTACTTC. This codes for CASSLRLAALRKETQYF. The chain uses TRBV7-8 and TRBJ2-5, with 9 bases aligning to TRBD2. The V gene end was trimmed by 3 bases and the J gene end by 3 bases; junction bases not matched to a gene: 11. The CDR3 covers 17 residues. The germline CDR1 and CDR2 sequences are SGHVS and FQNEAQ.

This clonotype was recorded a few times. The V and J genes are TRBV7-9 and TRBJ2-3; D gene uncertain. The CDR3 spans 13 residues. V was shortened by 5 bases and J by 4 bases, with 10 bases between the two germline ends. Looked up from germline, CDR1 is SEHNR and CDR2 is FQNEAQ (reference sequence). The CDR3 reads CASSHPVSDTQYF. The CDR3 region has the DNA TGTGCCAGCAGCCACCCTGTTTCAGATACGCAGTATTTT. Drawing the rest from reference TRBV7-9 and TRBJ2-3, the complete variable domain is DTGVSQNPRHKITKRGQNVTFRCDPISEHNRLYWYRQTLGQGPEFLTYFQNEAQLEKSRLLSDRFSAERPKGSFSTLEIQRTEQGDSAMYLCASSHPVSDTQYFGPGTRLTVL.

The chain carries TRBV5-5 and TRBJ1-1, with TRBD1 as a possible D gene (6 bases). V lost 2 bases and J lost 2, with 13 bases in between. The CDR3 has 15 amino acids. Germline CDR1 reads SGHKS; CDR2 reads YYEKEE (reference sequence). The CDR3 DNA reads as TGTGCCAGCAGCTTATATCAGGGACAAAACACTGAAGCTTTCTTT. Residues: CASSLYQGQNTEAFF.

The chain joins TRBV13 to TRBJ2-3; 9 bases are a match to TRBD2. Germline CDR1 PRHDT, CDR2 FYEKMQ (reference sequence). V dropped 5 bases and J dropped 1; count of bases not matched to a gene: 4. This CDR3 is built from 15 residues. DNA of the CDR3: TGTGCCAGCAGCATCTTAGCGGGGGGCACAGATACGCAGTATTTT. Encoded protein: CASSILAGGTDTQYF. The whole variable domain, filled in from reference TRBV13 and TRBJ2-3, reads AAGVIQSPRHLIKEKRETATLKCYPIPRHDTVYWYQQGPGQDPQFLISFYEKMQSDKGSIPDRFSAQQFSDYHSELNMSSLELGDSALYFCASSILAGGTDTQYFGPGTRLTVL.